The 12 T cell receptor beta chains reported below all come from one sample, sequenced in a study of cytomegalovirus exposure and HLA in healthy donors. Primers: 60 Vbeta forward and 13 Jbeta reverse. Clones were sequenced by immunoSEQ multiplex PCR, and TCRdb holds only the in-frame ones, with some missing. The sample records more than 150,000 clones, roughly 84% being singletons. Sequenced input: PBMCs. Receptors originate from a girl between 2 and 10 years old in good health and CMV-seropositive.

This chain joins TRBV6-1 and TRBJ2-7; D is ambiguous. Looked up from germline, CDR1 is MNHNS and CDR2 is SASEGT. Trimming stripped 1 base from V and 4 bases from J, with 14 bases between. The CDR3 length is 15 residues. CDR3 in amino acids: CASSEGYSRAYEQYF. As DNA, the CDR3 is TGTGCCAGCAGTGAAGGCTACTCGAGAGCGTACGAGCAGTACTTC.

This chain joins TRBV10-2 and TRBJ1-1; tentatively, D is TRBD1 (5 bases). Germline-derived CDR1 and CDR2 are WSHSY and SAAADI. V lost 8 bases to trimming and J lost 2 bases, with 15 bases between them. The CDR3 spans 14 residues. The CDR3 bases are TGCGCCAGCGCTCAGGGTAGGGGTAACACTGAAGCTTTCTTT. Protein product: CASAQGRGNTEAFF.

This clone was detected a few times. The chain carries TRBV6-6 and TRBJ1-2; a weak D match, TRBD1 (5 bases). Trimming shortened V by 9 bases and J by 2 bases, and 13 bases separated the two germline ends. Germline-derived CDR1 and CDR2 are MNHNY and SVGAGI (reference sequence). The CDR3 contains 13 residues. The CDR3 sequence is CASGVQENYGYTF. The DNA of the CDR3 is TGTGCCAGTGGGGTACAGGAGAACTATGGCTACACCTTC.

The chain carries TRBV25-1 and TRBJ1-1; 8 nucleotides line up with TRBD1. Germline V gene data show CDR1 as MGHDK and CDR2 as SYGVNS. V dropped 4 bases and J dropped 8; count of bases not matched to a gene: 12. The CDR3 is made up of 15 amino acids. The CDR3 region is CASSGTGWDPGEAFF. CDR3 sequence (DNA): TGTGCCAGCAGTGGGACAGGGTGGGACCCGGGGGAAGCTTTCTTT.

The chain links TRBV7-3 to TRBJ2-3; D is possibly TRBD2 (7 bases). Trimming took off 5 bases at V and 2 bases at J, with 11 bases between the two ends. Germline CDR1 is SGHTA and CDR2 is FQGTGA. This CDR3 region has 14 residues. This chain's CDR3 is CASSLGGATDTQYF. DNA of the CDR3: TGTGCCAGCAGCCTTGGGGGGGCCACAGATACGCAGTATTTT. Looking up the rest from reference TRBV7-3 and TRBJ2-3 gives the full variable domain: GAGVSQTPSNKVTEKGKYVELRCDPISGHTALYWYRQSLGQGPEFLIYFQGTGAADDSGLPNDRFFAVRPEGSVSTLKIQRTERGDSAVYLCASSLGGATDTQYFGPGTRLTVL.

The CDR3 spells CASSFNSRNTEAFF. In DNA, the CDR3 is TGTGCCAGCAGCTTTAATTCCAGGAACACTGAAGCTTTCTTT. This sequence joins TRBV5-4 and TRBJ1-1; D not resolved. The V gene lost 2 bases and the J gene lost 1 base, with 9 bases spanning the gap. CDR3 length equals 14 residues. The germline V gene has CDR1 SGHNT and CDR2 YYREEE (reference sequence).

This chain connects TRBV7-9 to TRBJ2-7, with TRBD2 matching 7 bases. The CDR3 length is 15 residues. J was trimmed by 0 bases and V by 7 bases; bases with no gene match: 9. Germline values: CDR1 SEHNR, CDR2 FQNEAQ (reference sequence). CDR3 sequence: CASTPRRTSSYEQYF. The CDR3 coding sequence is TGTGCCAGCACCCCGAGACGGACTAGCTCCTACGAGCAGTACTTC.

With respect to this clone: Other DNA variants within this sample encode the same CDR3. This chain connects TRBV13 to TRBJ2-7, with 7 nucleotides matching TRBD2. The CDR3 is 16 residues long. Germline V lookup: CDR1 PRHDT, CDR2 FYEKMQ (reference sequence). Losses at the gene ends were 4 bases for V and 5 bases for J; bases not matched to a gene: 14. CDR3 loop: CASSSMGRGRVHEQYF. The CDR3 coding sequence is TGTGCCAGCAGCTCGATGGGACGGGGGAGGGTCCACGAGCAGTACTTC.

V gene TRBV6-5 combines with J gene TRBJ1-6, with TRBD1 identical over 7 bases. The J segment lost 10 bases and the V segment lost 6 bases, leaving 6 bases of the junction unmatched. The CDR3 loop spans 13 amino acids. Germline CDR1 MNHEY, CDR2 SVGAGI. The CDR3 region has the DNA TGTGCCAGCAGAGACAGGGTCGGCTCACCCCTCCACTTT. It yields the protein CASRDRVGSPLHF.

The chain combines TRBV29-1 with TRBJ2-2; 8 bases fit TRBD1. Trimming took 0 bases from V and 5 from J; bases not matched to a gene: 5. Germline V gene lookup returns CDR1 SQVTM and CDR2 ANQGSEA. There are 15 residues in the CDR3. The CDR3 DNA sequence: TGCAGCGTTGAAGACAGTGGGACAGGAACCGGGGAGCTGTTTTTT. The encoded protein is CSVEDSGTGTGELFF.

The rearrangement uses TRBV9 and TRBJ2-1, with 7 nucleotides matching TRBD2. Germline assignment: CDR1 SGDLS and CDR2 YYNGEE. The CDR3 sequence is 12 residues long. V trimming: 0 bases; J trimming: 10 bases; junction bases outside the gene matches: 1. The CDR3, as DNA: TGTGCCAGCAGCGTAGAGGGAGGGGAGCAGTTCTTC. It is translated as CASSVEGGEQFF.

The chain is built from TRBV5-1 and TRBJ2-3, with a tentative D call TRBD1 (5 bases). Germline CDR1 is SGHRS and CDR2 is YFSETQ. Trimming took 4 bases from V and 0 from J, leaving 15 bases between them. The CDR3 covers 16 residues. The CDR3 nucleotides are TGCGCCAGCAGCGCCCCAGGGTTCCAAAGCACAGATACGCAGTATTTT. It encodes CASSAPGFQSTDTQYF. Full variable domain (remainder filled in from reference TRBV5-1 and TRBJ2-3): KAGVTQTPRYLIKTRGQQVTLSCSPISGHRSVSWYQQTPGQGLQFLFEYFSETQRNKGNFPGRFSGRQFSNSRSEMNVSTLELGDSALYLCASSAPGFQSTDTQYFGPGTRLTVL.